This T cell receptor (beta chain) appears in the sequencing data of a study of identical twins. Findings and caveats of the study: Cross-sectional statistics underpinned the conclusions; the same donors were not followed. Model-predicted out-of-frame TCR alpha sharing fell below observed values in monozygotic twins. Researchers reported excess low generation probability among twin-shared out-of-frame alpha sequences.

This clonotype was observed a handful of times. Its specificity is unknown. TCRdb redid the calling of the 5' RACE reads with MiXCR, one entry per CDR3 protein. The sample contains around 340,000 distinct CDR3 sequences, 10% to 15% of which appear only once. Germline CDR1 reads SEHNR; CDR2 reads FQNEAQ (reference sequence). CDR3 length: 15 residues. V gave up 5 bases and J gave up 7 bases; unmatched junction bases: 9. These same data were also listed under a study on yellow fever vaccine responses in identical twins.

The rearrangement uses TRBV7-9 and TRBJ1-2; 11 nucleotides align to TRBD1. The receptor was isolated from a young woman in good health. The specimen sequenced was CD8+ T cells sorted from blood. DNA of the CDR3: TGTGCCAGCAGCCCGCCAGGGGACAGGGGGTTTGGCTACACCTTC. Translation: CASSPPGDRGFGYTF.